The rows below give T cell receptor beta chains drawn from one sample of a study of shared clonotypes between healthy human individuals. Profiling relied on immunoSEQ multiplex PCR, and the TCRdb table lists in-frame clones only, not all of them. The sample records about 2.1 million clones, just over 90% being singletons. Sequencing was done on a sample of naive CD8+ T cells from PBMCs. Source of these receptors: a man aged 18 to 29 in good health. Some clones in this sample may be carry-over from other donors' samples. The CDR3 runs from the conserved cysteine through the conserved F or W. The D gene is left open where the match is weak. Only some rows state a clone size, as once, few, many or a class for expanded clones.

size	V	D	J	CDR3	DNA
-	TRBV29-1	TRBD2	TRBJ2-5	CSVEGSSGRWETQYF	TGCAGCGTTGAAGGTTCTAGCGGGAGGTGGGAGACCCAGTACTTC
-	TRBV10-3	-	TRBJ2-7	CAISESAGSYEQYF	TGTGCCATCAGTGAGTCGGCAGGGAGCTACGAGCAGTACTTC
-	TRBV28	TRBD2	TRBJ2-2	CASRRQLAGEITGELFF	TGTGCCAGCAGGCGACAACTAGCGGGGGAAATCACCGGGGAGCTGTTTTTT
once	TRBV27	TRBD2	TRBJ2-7	CASSPRTSGRVSYEQYF	TGTGCCAGCAGTCCTCGGACTAGCGGGAGGGTCTCCTACGAGCAGTACTTC
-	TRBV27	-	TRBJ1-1	CASSRKGGGVGTEAFF	TGTGCCAGCAGTCGTAAAGGGGGGGGCGTCGGCACTGAAGCTTTCTTT
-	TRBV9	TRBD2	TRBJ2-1	CASSVFGLAGGNEQFF	TGTGCCAGCAGCGTGTTCGGACTAGCGGGAGGTAATGAGCAGTTCTTC
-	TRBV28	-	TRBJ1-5	CASTFTALNQPQHF	TGTGCCAGCACCTTTACAGCCCTGAATCAGCCCCAGCATTTT
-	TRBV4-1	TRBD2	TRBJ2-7	CASSQLLSGGVIYEQYF	TGCGCCAGCAGCCAGCTCCTTTCGGGGGGGGTTATATACGAGCAGTACTTC
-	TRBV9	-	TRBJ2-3	CASSSNMWEASTDTQYF	TGTGCCAGCAGCTCTAATATGTGGGAAGCTAGCACAGATACGCAGTATTTT
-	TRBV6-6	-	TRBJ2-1	CASSYNPPQSNEQFF	TGTGCCAGCAGTTACAATCCCCCCCAGTCGAATGAGCAGTTCTTC
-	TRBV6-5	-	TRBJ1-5	CASSYHRDFQPQHF	TGTGCCAGCAGTTATCACCGGGACTTTCAGCCCCAGCATTTT
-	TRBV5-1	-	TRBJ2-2	CASSFRGAKNTGELFF	TGCGCCAGCAGCTTCCGGGGGGCCAAGAACACCGGGGAGCTGTTTTTT
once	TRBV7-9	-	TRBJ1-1	CASSNPTDMNTEAFF	TGTGCCAGCAGCAACCCGACAGATATGAACACTGAAGCTTTCTTT
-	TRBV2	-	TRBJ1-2	CASVGPGGYTF	TGTGCCAGCGTAGGACCAGGTGGCTACACCTTC